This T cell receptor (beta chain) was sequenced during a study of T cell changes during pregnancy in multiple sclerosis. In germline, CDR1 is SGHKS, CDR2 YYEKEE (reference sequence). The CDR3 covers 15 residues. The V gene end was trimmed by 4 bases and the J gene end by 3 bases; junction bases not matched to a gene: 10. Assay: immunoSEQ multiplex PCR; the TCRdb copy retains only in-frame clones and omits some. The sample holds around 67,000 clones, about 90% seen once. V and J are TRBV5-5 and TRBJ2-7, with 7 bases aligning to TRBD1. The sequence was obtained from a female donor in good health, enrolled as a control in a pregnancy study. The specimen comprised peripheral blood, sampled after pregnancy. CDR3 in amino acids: CASSPHTGAHYEQYF. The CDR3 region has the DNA TGTGCCAGCAGCCCCCATACAGGGGCGCACTACGAGCAGTACTTC. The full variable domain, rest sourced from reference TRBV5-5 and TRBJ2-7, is DAGVTQSPTHLIKTRGQQVTLRCSPISGHKSVSWYQQVLGQGPQFIFQYYEKEERGRGNFPDRFSARQFPNYSSELNVNALLLGDSALYLCASSPHTGAHYEQYFGPGTRLTVT.